Following are 13 T cell receptor beta chains from one sample sequenced in a study of T cells in Graves' hyperthyroidism and ophthalmopathy (dated by TCRdb to the late 2010s). The receptor library was made with multiplex PCR. Sequencing relied on an Illumina HiSeq 2000. TCR beta CDR3 regions were amplified from RNA transcripts. For the first round of RT-PCR on the TCR CDR3, the HTBI primer set was used together with the Qiagen OneStep RT-PCR kit. Using fastp at Q25 and MiXCR, TCRdb reprocessed the public reads and kept productive beta chains. For every CDR3 protein sequence, its rows merge into one entry that carries the most common genes and DNA. The sample table lists under 600,000 distinct CDR3 sequences, more than 15% of them with a count of one. Together, the top ten hold under 3.5% of the sample. The sequenced sample was blood. The receptors stem from a woman aged 40 to 49 with Graves' ophthalmopathy.

The chain joins TRBV6-4 to TRBJ2-1; D gene unclear. V lost 0 bases, J lost 5 bases, and 5 bases lay in between. Per the germline V gene, CDR1 is MRHNA and CDR2 is SNTAGT. The CDR3 runs 13 residues. The CDR3 DNA sequence: TGTGCCAGCAGTGACTCTGCGGACAATGAGCAGTTCTTC. The encoded protein is CASSDSADNEQFF.

This clonotype was detected many times. This chain uses TRBV12-3 or TRBV12-4 with TRBJ1-2, with 7 bases that match TRBD1. CDR3 length: 17 residues. Unmatched junction bases numbered 16, after V lost 7 bases and J lost 2 bases. The CDR3 spells CASTNMGTLGQNYGYTF. CDR3 coding DNA: TGTGCCAGCACAAATATGGGGACGCTGGGACAGAACTATGGCTACACCTTC.

This clonotype has at least ten counts. The rearrangement joins TRBV28 to TRBJ2-7; 7 bases map to TRBD2. CDR3 length equals 12 residues. V lost 6 bases and J lost 6; bases outside the gene matches: 5. Looked up from germline, CDR1 is MDHEN and CDR2 is SYDVKM. CDR3 bases: TGTGCCAGCAGATTGGGGGGGTCCGAGCAGTACTTC. Its protein is CASRLGGSEQYF.

This clonotype was counted ten times or more. V gene TRBV30 combines with J gene TRBJ2-1, with D possibly being TRBD1 or TRBD2 (5 bases each). V was clipped by 0 bases and J by 5 bases, with 8 bases between them. The CDR3 loop spans 13 amino acids. Germline values: CDR1 GTSNPN, CDR2 SVGIG (reference sequence). CDR3 region: CAWSVGAHNEQFF. DNA for the CDR3: TGTGCCTGGAGTGTCGGGGCTCACAATGAGCAGTTCTTC.

This clonotype appeared many times. The rearrangement uses TRBV28 and TRBJ2-5; D call uncertain. CDR3 length: 14 residues. Trimming pared 6 bases from V and 0 bases from J, leaving 11 bases between. Germline V lookup: CDR1 MDHEN, CDR2 SYDVKM. The CDR3, as DNA: TGTGCCAGCAGGACACAGATGCACCAAGAGACCCAGTACTTC. Encoded protein: CASRTQMHQETQYF.

This clonotype was recorded at least ten times. The chain uses TRBV11-2 and TRBJ2-1, with 12 bases that match TRBD2. Germline assignment: CDR1 SGHAT and CDR2 FQNNGV. The ends lost 5 bases at V and 4 bases at J; junction bases unmatched: 6. There are 16 residues in the CDR3. This CDR3 reads CASSPRLAGVYNEQFF. The CDR3 nucleotides read TGTGCCAGCAGCCCGAGACTAGCGGGAGTATACAATGAGCAGTTCTTC.

This clonotype was seen repeatedly, ten times or more. The chain employs TRBV12-3 or TRBV12-4 and TRBJ1-4; 10 nucleotides align to TRBD1. The CDR3 consists of 14 residues. V gave up 3 bases and J gave up 6 bases; unmatched junction bases: 1. DNA for the CDR3: TGTGCCAGCAGTTTGGGGACAGGGGATGAAAAACTGTTTTTT. Its translation is CASSLGTGDEKLFF.

This clonotype occurred many times. V and J are TRBV2 and TRBJ2-7; 7 positions agree with TRBD2. With 6 bases clipped from V and 0 bases from J, the junction kept 8 bases outside the gene matches. From germline, CDR1 is SNHLY and CDR2 FYNNEI. The CDR3 contains 15 residues. Written as DNA, the CDR3 is TGTGCCAGCAGGAGAGCTGGCGGGAGCTCCTACGAGCAGTACTTC. This sequence encodes CASRRAGGSSYEQYF.

This clonotype was picked up a small number of times. The chain is built from TRBV29-1 and TRBJ1-1; TRBD1 is a possible D gene (5 bases). The CDR3 is made up of 10 amino acids. The germline V gene has CDR1 SQVTM and CDR2 ANQGSEA. The V and J ends lost 6 bases and 8 bases respectively, with 10 bases between them. The CDR3 DNA follows: TGCAGCGTCCAGGGAACCGAAGCTTTCTTT. Amino acid sequence: CSVQGTEAFF.

The chain recombines TRBV2 with TRBJ1-5; possible D gene TRBD1, 5 bases. Germline values: CDR1 SNHLY, CDR2 FYNNEI. The CDR3 extends over 16 amino acids. Trimming stripped 5 bases from V and 5 bases from J, with 19 bases between. CDR3 nucleotides: TGTGCCAGCAGTCCCCAGACAAGGGGCCCGCATCAGCCCCAGCATTTT. It specifies CASSPQTRGPHQPQHF. Full variable domain (missing parts from reference TRBV2 and TRBJ1-5): EPEVTQTPSHQVTQMGQEVILRCVPISNHLYFYWYRQILGQKVEFLVSFYNNEISEKSEIFDDQFSVERPDGSNFTLKIRSTKLEDSAMYFCASSPQTRGPHQPQHFGDGTRLSIL.

The table lists this clonotype with many counts. The chain employs TRBV11-2 and TRBJ2-2, with TRBD2 as a possible D gene (6 bases). Germline V gene data show CDR1 as SGHAT and CDR2 as FQNNGV. V lost 3 bases and J 5 bases, leaving 22 bases between the germline ends. This CDR3 comprises 18 residues. Here the CDR3 DNA reads TGTGCCAGCAGCTTCCCAAAGTGGGGGGTTGGAGGAACCGGGGAGCTGTTTTTT. Translating gives CASSFPKWGVGGTGELFF.

This clonotype appeared a single time. This rearrangement joins TRBV13 to TRBJ2-7; 11 nucleotides match TRBD2. Germline V lookup: CDR1 PRHDT, CDR2 FYEKMQ (reference sequence). The CDR3 runs to 15 residues. Trimming took 5 bases from V and 4 from J; bases not matched to a gene: 7. The CDR3 loop reads CASSATLAGVYEQYF. DNA for the CDR3: TGTGCCAGCAGCGCAACACTAGCGGGAGTTTACGAGCAGTACTTC.

The table lists this clonotype with many counts. The V and J genes are TRBV7-9 and TRBJ1-2; 9 bases are shared with TRBD1. CDR3 length equals 14 residues. Germline assignment: CDR1 SEHNR and CDR2 FQNEAQ (reference sequence). The ends lost 4 bases at V and 6 bases at J; junction bases unmatched: 6. This chain's CDR3 is CASSSPGQGNGYTF. The CDR3 DNA is TGTGCCAGCAGCTCCCCGGGACAGGGAAATGGCTACACCTTC.